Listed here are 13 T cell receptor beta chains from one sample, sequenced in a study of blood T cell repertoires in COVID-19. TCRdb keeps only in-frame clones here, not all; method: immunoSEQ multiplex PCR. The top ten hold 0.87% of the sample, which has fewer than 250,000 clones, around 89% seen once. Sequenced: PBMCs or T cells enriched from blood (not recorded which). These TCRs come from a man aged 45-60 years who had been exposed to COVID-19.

In DNA form, the CDR3 reads TGTGCCAGCAGCCCGGGTTGGGAACGGGAGGACTATGGCTACACCTTC. It encodes CASSPGWEREDYGYTF. The genes are TRBV11-2 and TRBJ1-2; D is uncertain. V lost 5 bases and J 3 bases, leaving 19 bases between the germline ends. Germline-derived CDR1 and CDR2 are SGHAT and FQNNGV. This CDR3 contains 16 residues. The whole variable domain, remainder taken from reference TRBV11-2 and TRBJ1-2, is EAGVAQSPRYKIIEKRQSVAFWCNPISGHATLYWYQQILGQGPKLLIQFQNNGVVDDSQLPKDRFSAERLKGVDSTLKIQPAKLEDSAVYLCASSPGWEREDYGYTFGSGTRLTVV.

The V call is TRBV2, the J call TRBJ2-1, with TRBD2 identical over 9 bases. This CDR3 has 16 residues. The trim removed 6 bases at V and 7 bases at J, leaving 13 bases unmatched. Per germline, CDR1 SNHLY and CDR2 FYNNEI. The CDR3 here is CASRDQRGANMNEQFF. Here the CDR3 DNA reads TGTGCCAGCAGGGACCAGCGGGGGGCTAATATGAATGAGCAGTTCTTC.

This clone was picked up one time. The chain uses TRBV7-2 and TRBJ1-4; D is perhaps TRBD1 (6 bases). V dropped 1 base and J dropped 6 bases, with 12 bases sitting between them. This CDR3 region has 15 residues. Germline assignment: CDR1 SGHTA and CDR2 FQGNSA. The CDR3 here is CASSLVTGWYEKLFF. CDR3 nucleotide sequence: TGTGCCAGCAGCTTAGTTACAGGGTGGTATGAAAAACTGTTTTTT.

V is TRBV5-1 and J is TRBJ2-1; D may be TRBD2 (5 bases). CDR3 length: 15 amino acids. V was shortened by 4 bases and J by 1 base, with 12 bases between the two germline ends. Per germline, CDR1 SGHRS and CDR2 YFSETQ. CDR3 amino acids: CASSPGGGSYNEQFF. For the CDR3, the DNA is TGCGCCAGCAGCCCCGGAGGAGGATCCTACAATGAGCAGTTCTTC.

The CDR3 sequence: CASGLQGAPNTEAFF. CDR3 DNA sequence: TGCGCCAGCGGATTACAGGGGGCGCCGAACACTGAAGCTTTCTTT. The chain couples TRBV5-1 to TRBJ1-1; 9 bases are a match to TRBD1. Germline lookup yields CDR1 SGHRS and CDR2 YFSETQ. CDR3 length: 15 residues. J lost 1 base, V lost 7 bases, and 8 bases had no gene match. The full variable domain, completed using reference TRBV5-1 and TRBJ1-1, is KAGVTQTPRYLIKTRGQQVTLSCSPISGHRSVSWYQQTPGQGLQFLFEYFSETQRNKGNFPGRFSGRQFSNSRSEMNVSTLELGDSALYLCASGLQGAPNTEAFFGQGTRLTVV.

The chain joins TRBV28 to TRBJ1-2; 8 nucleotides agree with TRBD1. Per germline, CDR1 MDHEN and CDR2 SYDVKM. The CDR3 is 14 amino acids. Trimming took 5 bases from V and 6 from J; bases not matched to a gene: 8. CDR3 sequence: CASSAQRTGNGYTF. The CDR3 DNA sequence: TGTGCCAGCAGTGCCCAACGGACAGGGAATGGCTACACCTTC.

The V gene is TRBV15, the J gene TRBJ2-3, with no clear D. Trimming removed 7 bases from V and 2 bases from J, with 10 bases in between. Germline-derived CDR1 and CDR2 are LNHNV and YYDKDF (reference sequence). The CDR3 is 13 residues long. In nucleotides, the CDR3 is TGTGCCACCACCCCCCCTAACACAGATACGCAGTATTTT. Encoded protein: CATTPPNTDTQYF.

CDR3 in DNA: TGTGCCAGCAGCTCCGGGACTAGCGGCGGGGGAAACATTCAGTACTTC. Amino acid sequence: CASSSGTSGGGNIQYF. V and J are TRBV7-8 and TRBJ2-4, with TRBD2 identical over 11 bases. The V and J ends lost 4 bases and 6 bases, in that order; junction bases with no gene match: 8. This CDR3 has 16 amino acids. Germline-derived CDR1 and CDR2 are SGHVS and FQNEAQ.

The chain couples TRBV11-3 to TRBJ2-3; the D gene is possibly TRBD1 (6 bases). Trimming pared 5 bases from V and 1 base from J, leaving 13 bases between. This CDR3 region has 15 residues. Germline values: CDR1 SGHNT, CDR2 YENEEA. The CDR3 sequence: CASSRLRGRTDTQYF. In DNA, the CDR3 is TGTGCCAGCAGCCGACTCAGGGGACGCACAGATACGCAGTATTTT.

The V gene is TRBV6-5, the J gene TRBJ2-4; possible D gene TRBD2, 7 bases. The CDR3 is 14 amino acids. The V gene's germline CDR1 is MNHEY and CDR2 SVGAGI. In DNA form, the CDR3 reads TGTGCTCGGGGGGCCGGGGAGGCCAAAAACATTCAGTACTTC. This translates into CARGAGEAKNIQYF.

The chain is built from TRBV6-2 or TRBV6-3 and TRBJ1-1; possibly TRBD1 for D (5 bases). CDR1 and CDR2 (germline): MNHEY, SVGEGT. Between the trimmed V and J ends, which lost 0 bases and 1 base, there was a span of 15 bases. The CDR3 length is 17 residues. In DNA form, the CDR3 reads TGTGCCAGCAGTTACTCCGGGGGGTCGATAAGGAACACTGAAGCTTTCTTT. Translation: CASSYSGGSIRNTEAFF.

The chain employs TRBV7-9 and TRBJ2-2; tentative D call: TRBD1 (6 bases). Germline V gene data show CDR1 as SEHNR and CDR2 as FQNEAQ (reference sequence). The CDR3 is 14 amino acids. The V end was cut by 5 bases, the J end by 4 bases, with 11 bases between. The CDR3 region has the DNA TGTGCCAGCAGCCTTCAGGGGATCACCGGGGAGCTGTTTTTT. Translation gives CASSLQGITGELFF.

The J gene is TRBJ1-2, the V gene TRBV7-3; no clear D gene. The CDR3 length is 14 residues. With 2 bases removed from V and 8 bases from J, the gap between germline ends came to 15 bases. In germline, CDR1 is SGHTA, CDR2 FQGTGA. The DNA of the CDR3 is TGTGCCAGCAGCTTATCGGGAACGAGGGTCGGCTACACCTTC. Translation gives CASSLSGTRVGYTF.